These 21 T cell receptor beta chains were sequenced from one sample in a study of T cells after yellow fever vaccination. From the 5' RACE reads, TCRdb called clonotypes with MiXCR, one entry per CDR3 protein. The sample includes under 500,000 distinct CDR3 sequences, approximately 19% seen only once; the top ten take around 17%. The sequences come from PBMCs, collected before the yellow fever booster vaccination. Every receptor here comes from a man aged 18 to 35 who received the YFV17D yellow fever vaccine.

This rearrangement joins TRBV4-2 to TRBJ2-5; a weak D match, TRBD2 (5 bases). Germline V gives CDR1 LGHNA, CDR2 YNFKEQ. V gave up 4 bases and J gave up 0 bases, with 18 bases separating them. CDR3 length: 17 residues. Here the CDR3 reads CASSLFMGYGNQETQYF. In DNA, the CDR3 is TGTGCCAGCAGCCTTTTTATGGGCTACGGGAACCAAGAGACCCAGTACTTC.

The V gene is TRBV7-6, the J gene TRBJ2-1; 7 positions match TRBD2. The CDR3 contains 14 residues. J lost 2 bases, V lost 5 bases, and 3 bases had no gene match. Per germline, CDR1 SGHVS and CDR2 FNYEAQ. CDR3 nucleotides: TGTGCCAGCAGCCGCGGGGGAACCTACAATGAGCAGTTCTTC. It encodes CASSRGGTYNEQFF.

This clonotype has only one observation. This chain links TRBV3-1 with TRBJ2-5, with D maybe TRBD2 (6 bases). CDR1 and CDR2 (germline): LGHDT, YNNKEL (reference sequence). Trimming took 0 bases from V and 3 from J, leaving 11 bases between them. CDR3 length: 15 residues. CDR3 amino acids: CASSQESPSEETQYF. Here the CDR3 DNA reads TGTGCCAGCAGCCAAGAGTCTCCTAGCGAAGAGACCCAGTACTTC.

The V and J genes are TRBV20-1 and TRBJ2-3; TRBD2 aligns across 9 bases. This CDR3 has 14 residues. Germline CDR1 DFQATT, CDR2 SNEGSKA (reference sequence). With V trimmed by 7 bases and J by 10 bases, 15 bases remained unmatched. The CDR3 sequence: CSGYAGGPFSAQYF. CDR3 bases: TGCAGTGGATACGCGGGGGGGCCGTTTTCGGCGCAGTATTTT.

The chain links TRBV6-5 to TRBJ2-7, with D maybe TRBD2 (6 bases). CDR1 is MNHEY and CDR2 is SVGAGI in the germline V gene. Between the trimmed V and J ends, which lost 6 bases and 6 bases, there was a span of 12 bases. This CDR3 is 12 amino acids long. The CDR3 here is CASRGGFREQYF. In DNA form, the CDR3 reads TGTGCCAGCAGAGGAGGGTTTCGCGAGCAGTACTTC.

The V and J genes are TRBV3-1 and TRBJ1-5, with 11 bases lining up with TRBD1. Trimming took 3 bases from V and 5 from J; bases not matched to a gene: 12. The CDR3 consists of 18 residues. CDR1 LGHDT and CDR2 YNNKEL come from the germline V gene (reference sequence). The CDR3 sequence: CASSHRTGGAQRDQPQHF. The CDR3 DNA is TGTGCCAGCAGCCACCGGACAGGGGGCGCCCAAAGAGATCAGCCCCAGCATTTT. The complete variable domain, with remaining parts taken from reference TRBV3-1 and TRBJ1-5, reads DTAVSQTPKYLVTQMGNDKSIKCEQNLGHDTMYWYKQDSKKFLKIMFSYNNKELIINETVPNRFSPKSPDKAHLNLHINSLELGDSAVYFCASSHRTGGAQRDQPQHFGDGTRLSIL.

The chain joins TRBV15 to TRBJ2-7; no definite D call. The CDR3 is made up of 16 amino acids. The germline gives CDR1 LNHNV, CDR2 YYDKDF (reference sequence). V was shortened by 1 base and J by 3 bases, with 16 bases between the two germline ends. The CDR3 region is CATSRVKSSPNYEQYF. The CDR3 nucleotides read TGTGCCACCAGCAGAGTGAAGAGCTCTCCCAACTACGAGCAGTACTTC.

This rearrangement joins TRBV5-1 to TRBJ2-7; possibly TRBD1 for D (5 bases). The CDR3 length is 13 residues. Germline V gene sequence: CDR1 SGHRS, CDR2 YFSETQ. V shed 8 bases and J shed 1 base, with 13 bases lying between them. This chain's CDR3 is CASRFTGSYEQYF. The DNA for the CDR3 is TGCGCCAGTCGATTCACAGGTTCCTACGAGCAGTACTTC.

The chain uses TRBV20-1 and TRBJ2-3; 10 bases map to TRBD1. Germline CDR1 reads DFQATT; CDR2 reads SNEGSKA (reference sequence). The CDR3 covers 14 residues. The junction had 5 bases not matched to a gene; V was cut back by 5 bases and J by 3 bases. The CDR3 sequence is CSASPGQGTDTQYF. The CDR3 nucleotides read TGCAGTGCTTCGCCGGGACAGGGGACAGATACGCAGTATTTT.

This chain connects TRBV20-1 to TRBJ2-1; the D gene is possibly TRBD1 (5 bases). In germline, CDR1 is DFQATT, CDR2 SNEGSKA (reference sequence). This CDR3 contains 15 residues. Deletions cut 5 bases from V and 0 bases from J, with 14 bases between. The CDR3 bases are TGCAGTGCTCCCAGGGTTCGAAGCTCCTACAATGAGCAGTTCTTC. This encodes CSAPRVRSSYNEQFF.

This clonotype was seen more than once but under ten times. In DNA form, the CDR3 reads TGTGCCACCAGGGACCAAGGGGTAAGGTCGGAGACCCAGTACTTC. This sequence encodes CATRDQGVRSETQYF. The chain combines TRBV24-1 with TRBJ2-5; tentative D call: TRBD1 (5 bases). Trimming shortened V by 7 bases and J by 5 bases, and 19 bases separated the two germline ends. Germline CDR1 and CDR2: KGHDR and SFDVKD. The CDR3 is made up of 15 amino acids.

This clonotype was detected only a few times. V gene TRBV4-2 combines with J gene TRBJ1-6; 7 bases map to TRBD1. The CDR3 extends over 17 amino acids. From germline, CDR1 is LGHNA and CDR2 YNFKEQ. Trimming took 3 bases from V and 6 from J; bases not matched to a gene: 11. CDR3 region: CASSHPTGSSRNSPLHF. Here the CDR3 DNA reads TGTGCCAGCAGCCACCCGACAGGGTCTTCGCGTAATTCACCCCTCCACTTT.

The genes are TRBV18 and TRBJ1-1; a possible D gene is TRBD1 (6 bases). The CDR3 spans 14 residues. Germline loops: CDR1 KGHSH, CDR2 LQKENI. Trimming shortened V by 3 bases and J by 1 base, and 9 bases separated the two germline ends. CDR3 DNA: TGTGCCAGCTCACCGTCACAGGGGAACACTGAAGCTTTCTTT. Translation gives CASSPSQGNTEAFF.

The rearrangement links TRBV6-5 to TRBJ2-3, with 14 nucleotides matching TRBD2. Germline V gene data show CDR1 as MNHEY and CDR2 as SVGAGI. The V and J ends lost 4 bases and 1 base, in that order; junction bases with no gene match: 7. The CDR3 sequence is 18 residues long. CDR3 sequence: CASSSLGLAGGGTDTQYF. Here the CDR3 DNA reads TGTGCCAGCAGTTCCCTCGGACTAGCGGGGGGAGGCACAGATACGCAGTATTTT.

The gene calls are TRBV6-2 or TRBV6-3 and TRBJ2-1; D is possibly TRBD1 (6 bases). The V end lost 3 bases, the J end lost 14 bases, and 11 bases lay between the germline ends. CDR1 is MNHEY and CDR2 is SVGEGT in the germline V gene. CDR3 length: 11 residues. CDR3 bases: TGTGCCAGCAGTTATGGGACAAGAAAGTTCTTC. It encodes CASSYGTRKFF.

The chain links TRBV12-3 or TRBV12-4 to TRBJ2-3; D is undetermined. V was clipped by 6 bases and J by 4 bases, with 14 bases between them. The CDR3 runs 14 residues. The CDR3 reads CASSLAQLADTQYF. The CDR3 nucleotides are TGTGCCAGCAGCCTGGCACAGTTGGCAGATACGCAGTATTTT.

This clonotype was counted only a few times. The rearrangement joins TRBV20-1 to TRBJ2-7, with TRBD2 matching over 9 bases. Germline V lookup: CDR1 DFQATT, CDR2 SNEGSKA (reference sequence). V lost 2 bases to trimming and J lost 5 bases; unmatched junction nucleotides: 10. CDR3 length: 15 residues. The CDR3 reads CSARRAGGPSNEQYF. In DNA, the CDR3 is TGCAGTGCTAGACGGGCGGGGGGGCCGTCCAACGAGCAGTACTTC.

The gene calls are TRBV7-9 and TRBJ2-7; 7 positions match TRBD1. Germline CDR1 and CDR2: SEHNR and FQNEAQ (reference sequence). V shed 5 bases, J shed 0 bases, and the junction held 7 bases outside the gene matches. The CDR3 contains 15 residues. CDR3 DNA sequence: TGTGCCAGCAGCCTGATGACAGGGATCTCCTACGAGCAGTACTTC. Its translation: CASSLMTGISYEQYF.

This clonotype was counted between two and nine times. The CDR3 DNA reads as TGTGCCAGCTACAGGGATAGCCCCGGGGAGCTGTTTTTT. Translation gives CASYRDSPGELFF. The V call is TRBV6-5, the J call TRBJ2-2; weak D call: TRBD1 (6 bases). V was trimmed by 8 bases and J by 6 bases, leaving 13 bases between them. In germline, CDR1 is MNHEY, CDR2 SVGAGI. The CDR3 is made up of 13 amino acids.

V is TRBV7-9 and J is TRBJ2-3, with 16 bases that match TRBD2. The length of the CDR3 is 16 residues. The V segment lost 0 bases and the J segment 10 bases; nucleotides outside the gene matches: 4. Germline assignment: CDR1 SEHNR and CDR2 FQNEAQ (reference sequence). The DNA of the CDR3 is TGTGCCAGCAGCTTAGCCGGGACTAGCGGGGGGGCAGCGCAGTATTTT. It is translated as CASSLAGTSGGAAQYF. Full variable domain (missing parts from reference TRBV7-9 and TRBJ2-3): DTGVSQNPRHKITKRGQNVTFRCDPISEHNRLYWYRQTLGQGPEFLTYFQNEAQLEKSRLLSDRFSAERPKGSFSTLEIQRTEQGDSAMYLCASSLAGTSGGAAQYFGPGTRLTVL.

This clonotype showed up just a few times. This sequence joins TRBV6-6 and TRBJ2-7; TRBD1 matches at 8 bases. V gave up 4 bases and J gave up 2 bases; unmatched junction bases: 4. The CDR3 contains 14 residues. Per the germline V gene, CDR1 is MNHNY and CDR2 is SVGAGI (reference sequence). The CDR3 nucleotides read TGTGCCAGCAGTTCCTCGGACAGGGCCTACGAGCAGTACGTC. It codes for CASSSSDRAYEQYV.